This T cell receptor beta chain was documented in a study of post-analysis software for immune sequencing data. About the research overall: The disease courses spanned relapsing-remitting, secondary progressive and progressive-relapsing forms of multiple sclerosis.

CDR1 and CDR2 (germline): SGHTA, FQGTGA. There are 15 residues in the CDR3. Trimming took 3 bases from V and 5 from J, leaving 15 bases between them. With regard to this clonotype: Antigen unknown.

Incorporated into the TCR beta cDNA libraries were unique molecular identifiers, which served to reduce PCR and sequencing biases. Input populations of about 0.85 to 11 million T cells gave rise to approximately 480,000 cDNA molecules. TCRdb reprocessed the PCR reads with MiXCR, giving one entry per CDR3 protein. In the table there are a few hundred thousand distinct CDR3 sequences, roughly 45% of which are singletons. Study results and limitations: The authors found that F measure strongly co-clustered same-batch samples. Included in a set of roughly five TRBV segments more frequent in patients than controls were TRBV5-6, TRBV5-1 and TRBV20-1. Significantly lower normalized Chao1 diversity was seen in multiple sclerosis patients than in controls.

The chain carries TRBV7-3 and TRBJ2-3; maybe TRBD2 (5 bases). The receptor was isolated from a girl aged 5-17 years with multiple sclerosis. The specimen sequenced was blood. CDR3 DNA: TGTGCCAGCAGCTTGACGGCTAGCTTAGAAGATACGCAGTATTTT. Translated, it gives CASSLTASLEDTQYF.